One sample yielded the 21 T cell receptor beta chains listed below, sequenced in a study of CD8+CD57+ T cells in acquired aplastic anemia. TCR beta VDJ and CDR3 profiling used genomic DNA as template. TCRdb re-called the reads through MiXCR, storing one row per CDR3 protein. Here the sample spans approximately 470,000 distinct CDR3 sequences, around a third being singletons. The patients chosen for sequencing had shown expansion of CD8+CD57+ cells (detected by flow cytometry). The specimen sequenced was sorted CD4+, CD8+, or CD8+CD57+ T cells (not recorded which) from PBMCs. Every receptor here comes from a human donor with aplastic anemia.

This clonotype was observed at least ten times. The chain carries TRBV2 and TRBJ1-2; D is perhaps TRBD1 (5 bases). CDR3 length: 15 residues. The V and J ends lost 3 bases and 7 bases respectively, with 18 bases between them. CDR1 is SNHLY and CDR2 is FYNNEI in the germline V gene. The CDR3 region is CASSEGGVGSSGYTF. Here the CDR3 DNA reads TGTGCCAGCAGTGAGGGGGGGGTCGGTAGCTCTGGCTACACCTTC.

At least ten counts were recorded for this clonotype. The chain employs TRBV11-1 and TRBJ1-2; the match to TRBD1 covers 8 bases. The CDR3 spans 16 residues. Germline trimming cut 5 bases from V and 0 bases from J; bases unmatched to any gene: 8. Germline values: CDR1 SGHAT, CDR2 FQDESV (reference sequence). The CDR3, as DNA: TGTGCCAGCAGCCGAGGACAGGGCCTAACTAACTATGGCTACACCTTC. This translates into CASSRGQGLTNYGYTF. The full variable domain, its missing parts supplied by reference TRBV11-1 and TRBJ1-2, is EAEVAQSPRYKITEKSQAVAFWCDPISGHATLYWYRQILGQGPELLVQFQDESVVDDSQLPKDRFSAERLKGVDSTLKIQPAELGDSAMYLCASSRGQGLTNYGYTFGSGTRLTVV.

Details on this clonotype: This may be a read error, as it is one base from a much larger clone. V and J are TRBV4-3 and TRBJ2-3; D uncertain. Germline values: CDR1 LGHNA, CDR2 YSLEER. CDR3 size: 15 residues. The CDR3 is CASCQERGGWDTQYF. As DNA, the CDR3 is TGCGCCAGCTGCCAAGAGAGAGGCGGATGGGATACGCAGTATTTT.

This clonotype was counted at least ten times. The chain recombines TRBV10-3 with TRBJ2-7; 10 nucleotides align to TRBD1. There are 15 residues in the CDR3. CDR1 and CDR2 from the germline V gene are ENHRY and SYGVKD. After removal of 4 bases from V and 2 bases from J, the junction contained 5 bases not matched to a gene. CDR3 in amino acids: CAISARGQGAYEQYF. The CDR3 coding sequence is TGTGCCATCAGTGCCCGAGGACAGGGGGCCTACGAGCAGTACTTC.

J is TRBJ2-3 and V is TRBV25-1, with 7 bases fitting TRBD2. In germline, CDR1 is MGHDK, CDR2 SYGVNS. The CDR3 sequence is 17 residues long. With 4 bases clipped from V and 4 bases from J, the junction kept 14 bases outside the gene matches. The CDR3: CASSASRGGRGADTQYF. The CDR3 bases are TGTGCCAGCAGTGCTAGTAGGGGCGGGAGAGGCGCAGATACGCAGTATTTT.

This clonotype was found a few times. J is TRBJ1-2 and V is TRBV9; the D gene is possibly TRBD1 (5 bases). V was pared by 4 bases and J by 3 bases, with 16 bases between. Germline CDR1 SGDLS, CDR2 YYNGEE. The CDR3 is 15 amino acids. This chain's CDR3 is CASSQTARDYYGYTF. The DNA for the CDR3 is TGTGCCAGCAGCCAGACGGCCAGGGACTACTATGGCTACACCTTC.

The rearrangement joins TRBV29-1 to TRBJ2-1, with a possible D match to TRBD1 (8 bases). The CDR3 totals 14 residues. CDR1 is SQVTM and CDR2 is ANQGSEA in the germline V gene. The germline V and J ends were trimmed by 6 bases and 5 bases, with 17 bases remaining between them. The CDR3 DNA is TGCAGCGTCCGCGGACAGGGAGGGAACAATGAGCAGTTCTTC. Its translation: CSVRGQGGNNEQFF.

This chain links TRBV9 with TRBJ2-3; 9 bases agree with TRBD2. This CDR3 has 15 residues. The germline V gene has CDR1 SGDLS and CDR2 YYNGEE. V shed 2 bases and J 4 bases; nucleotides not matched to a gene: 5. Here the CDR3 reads CASSVLAGLADTQYF. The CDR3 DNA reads TGTGCCAGCAGCGTCCTAGCGGGACTGGCAGATACGCAGTATTTT.

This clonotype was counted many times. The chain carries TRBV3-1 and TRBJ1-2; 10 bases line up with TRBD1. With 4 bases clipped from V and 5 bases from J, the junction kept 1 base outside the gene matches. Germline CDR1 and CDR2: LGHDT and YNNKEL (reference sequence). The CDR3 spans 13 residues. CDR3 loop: CASSRGQGYGYTF. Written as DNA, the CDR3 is TGTGCCAGCAGCCGGGGACAGGGGTATGGCTACACCTTC.

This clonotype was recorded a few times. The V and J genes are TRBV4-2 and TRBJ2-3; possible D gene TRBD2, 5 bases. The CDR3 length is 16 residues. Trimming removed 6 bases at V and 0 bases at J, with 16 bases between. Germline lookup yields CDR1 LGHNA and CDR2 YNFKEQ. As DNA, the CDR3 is TGTGCCAGCAGTCGGGGAACCCACACCAGCACAGATACGCAGTATTTT. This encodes CASSRGTHTSTDTQYF.

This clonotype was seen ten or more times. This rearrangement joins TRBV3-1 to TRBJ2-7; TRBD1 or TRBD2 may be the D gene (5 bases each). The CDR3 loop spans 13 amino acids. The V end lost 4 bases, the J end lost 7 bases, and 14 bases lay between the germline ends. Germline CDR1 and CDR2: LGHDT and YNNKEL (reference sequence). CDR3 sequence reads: CASSPGTSREQYF. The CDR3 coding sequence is TGTGCCAGCAGCCCCGGGACCTCGCGTGAGCAGTACTTC.

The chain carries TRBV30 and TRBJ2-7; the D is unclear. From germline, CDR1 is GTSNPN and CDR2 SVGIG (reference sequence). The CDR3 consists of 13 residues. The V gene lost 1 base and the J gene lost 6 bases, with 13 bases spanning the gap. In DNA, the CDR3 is TGTGCCTGGAGTGACTCCCGGAAATCCGAGCAGTACTTC. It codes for CAWSDSRKSEQYF.

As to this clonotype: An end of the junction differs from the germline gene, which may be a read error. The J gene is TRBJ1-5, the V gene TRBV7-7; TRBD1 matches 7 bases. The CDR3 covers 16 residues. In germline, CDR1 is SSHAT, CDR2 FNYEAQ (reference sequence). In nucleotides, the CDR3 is TGTGCTAGCAGCAGCCAAGTGACAGGGATCGATCAGCCCCAGCATTTT. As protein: CASSSQVTGIDQPQHF.

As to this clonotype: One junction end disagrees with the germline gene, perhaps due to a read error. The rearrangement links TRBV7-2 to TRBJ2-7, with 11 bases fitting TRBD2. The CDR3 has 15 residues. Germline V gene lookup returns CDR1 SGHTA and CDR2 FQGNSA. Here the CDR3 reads CANSLTSGGSYEQYF. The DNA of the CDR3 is TGTGCCAACAGCTTAACTAGCGGGGGTTCCTACGAGCAGTACTTC. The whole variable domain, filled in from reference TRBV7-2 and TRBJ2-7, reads GAGVSQSPSNKVTEKGKDVELRCDPISGHTALYWYRQSLGQGLEFLIYFQGNSAPDKSGLPSDRFSAERTGGSVSTLTIQRTQQEDSAVYLCANSLTSGGSYEQYFGPGTRLTVT.

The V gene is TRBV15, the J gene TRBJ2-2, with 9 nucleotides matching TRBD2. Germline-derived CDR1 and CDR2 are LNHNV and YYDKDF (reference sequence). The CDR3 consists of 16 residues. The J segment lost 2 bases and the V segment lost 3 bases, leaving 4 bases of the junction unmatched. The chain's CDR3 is CATSRGTSINTGELFF. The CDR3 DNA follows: TGTGCCACCAGCAGGGGGACTAGCATAAACACCGGGGAGCTGTTTTTT.

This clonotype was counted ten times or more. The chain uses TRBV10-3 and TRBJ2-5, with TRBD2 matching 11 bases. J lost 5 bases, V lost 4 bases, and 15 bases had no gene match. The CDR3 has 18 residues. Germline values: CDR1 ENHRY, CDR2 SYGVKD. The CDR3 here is CAISVSSGRAGSTETQYF. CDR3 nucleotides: TGTGCCATCAGTGTAAGTAGCGGGAGGGCCGGCTCCACGGAGACCCAGTACTTC.

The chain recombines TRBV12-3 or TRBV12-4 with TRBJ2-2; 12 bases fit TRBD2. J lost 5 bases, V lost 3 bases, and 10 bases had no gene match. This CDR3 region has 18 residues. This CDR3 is CASSFASGGAGGTGELFF. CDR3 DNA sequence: TGTGCCAGCAGTTTTGCTAGCGGGGGGGCCGGTGGGACCGGGGAGCTGTTTTTT.

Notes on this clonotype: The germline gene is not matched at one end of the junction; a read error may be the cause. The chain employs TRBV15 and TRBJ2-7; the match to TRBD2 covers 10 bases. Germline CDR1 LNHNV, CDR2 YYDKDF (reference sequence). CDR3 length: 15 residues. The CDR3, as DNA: TGTGCCACCAGCATACACACTAGCGGGAACTACGAGCAGTGCTTC. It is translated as CATSIHTSGNYEQCF.

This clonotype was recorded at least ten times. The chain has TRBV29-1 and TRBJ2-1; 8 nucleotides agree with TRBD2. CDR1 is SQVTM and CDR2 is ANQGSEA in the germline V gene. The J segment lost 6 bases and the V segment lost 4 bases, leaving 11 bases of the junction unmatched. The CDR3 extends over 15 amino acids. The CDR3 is CSVVQVSGLVNEQFF. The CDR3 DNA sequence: TGCAGCGTTGTCCAGGTCTCGGGACTAGTCAATGAGCAGTTCTTC.

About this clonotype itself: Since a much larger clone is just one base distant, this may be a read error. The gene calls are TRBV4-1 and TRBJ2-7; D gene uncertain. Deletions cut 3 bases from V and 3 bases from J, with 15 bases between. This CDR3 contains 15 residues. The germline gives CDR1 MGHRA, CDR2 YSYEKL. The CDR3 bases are TGCGCCAGCAGCCACCCTGTTGGACGATTCTACGAGCAGTACTTC. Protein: CASSHPVGRFYEQYF.

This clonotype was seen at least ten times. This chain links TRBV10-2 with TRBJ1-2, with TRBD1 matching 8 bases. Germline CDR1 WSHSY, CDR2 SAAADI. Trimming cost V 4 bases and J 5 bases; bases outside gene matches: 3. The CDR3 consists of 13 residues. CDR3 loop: CASSGGQGYGYTF. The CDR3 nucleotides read TGCGCCAGCAGTGGAGGACAGGGATATGGCTACACCTTC.